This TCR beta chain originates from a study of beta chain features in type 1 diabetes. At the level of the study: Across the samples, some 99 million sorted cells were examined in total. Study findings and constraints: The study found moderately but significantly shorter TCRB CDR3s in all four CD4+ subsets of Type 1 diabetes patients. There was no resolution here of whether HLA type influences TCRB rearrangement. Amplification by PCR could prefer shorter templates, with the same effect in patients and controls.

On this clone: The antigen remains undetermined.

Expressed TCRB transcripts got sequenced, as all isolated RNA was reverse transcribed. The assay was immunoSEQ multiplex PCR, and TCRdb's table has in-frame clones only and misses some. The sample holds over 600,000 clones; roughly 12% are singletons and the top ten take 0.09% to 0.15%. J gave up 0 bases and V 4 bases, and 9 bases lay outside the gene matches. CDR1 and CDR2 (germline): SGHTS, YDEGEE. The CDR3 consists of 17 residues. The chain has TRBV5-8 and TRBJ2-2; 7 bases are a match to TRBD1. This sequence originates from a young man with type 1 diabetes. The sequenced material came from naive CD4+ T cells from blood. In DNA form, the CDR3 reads TGTGCCAGCAGCACCCAGACAGGGATGGCGAACACCGGGGAGCTGTTTTTT. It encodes CASSTQTGMANTGELFF.